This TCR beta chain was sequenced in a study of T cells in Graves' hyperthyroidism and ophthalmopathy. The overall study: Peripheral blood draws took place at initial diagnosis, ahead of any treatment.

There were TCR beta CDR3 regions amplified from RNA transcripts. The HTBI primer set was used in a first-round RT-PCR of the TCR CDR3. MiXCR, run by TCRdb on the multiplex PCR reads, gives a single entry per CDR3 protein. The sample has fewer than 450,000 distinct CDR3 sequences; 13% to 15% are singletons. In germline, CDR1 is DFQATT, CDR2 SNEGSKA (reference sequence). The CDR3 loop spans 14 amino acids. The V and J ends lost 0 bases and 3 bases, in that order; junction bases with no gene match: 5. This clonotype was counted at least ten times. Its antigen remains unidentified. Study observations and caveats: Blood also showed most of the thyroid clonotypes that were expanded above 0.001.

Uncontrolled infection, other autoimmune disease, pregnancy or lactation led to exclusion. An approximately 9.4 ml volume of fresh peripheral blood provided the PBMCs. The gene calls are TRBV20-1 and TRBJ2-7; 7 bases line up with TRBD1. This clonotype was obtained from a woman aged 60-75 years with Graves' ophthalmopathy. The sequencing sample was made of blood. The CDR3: CSARDSRQGYEQYF. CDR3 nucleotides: TGCAGTGCTAGAGACTCTCGACAGGGCTACGAGCAGTACTTC.